Sequencing of this T cell receptor beta chain was carried out in a study of T cell clones after liver transplantation. About the study: In this trial, immunosuppression withdrawal was attempted within 2 years of liver transplant. Third-party-reactive TCRbeta sequences from pre-transplant mixed lymphocyte reactions served as antigen-independent comparators.

Sequencing used immunoSEQ multiplex PCR; TCRdb keeps in-frame clones, though not all of them. The sample holds approximately 100,000 clones; around 83% are singletons and the top ten take over 0.9%. Germline V gives CDR1 SEHNR, CDR2 FQNEAQ (reference sequence). Trimming took 6 bases from V and 6 from J; bases not matched to a gene: 14. The CDR3 consists of 17 residues. CD3+CD4+ and CD3+CD8+ cells were FACS-sorted from thawed unstimulated PBMCs. The V and J genes are TRBV7-9 and TRBJ2-2, with TRBD1 identical over 9 bases. This receptor was identified in a human donor who received a liver transplant. This sample comprised CD4+ T cells from blood, obtained before liver transplant. Here the CDR3 reads CASSSSYGQGKPGELFF. The DNA for the CDR3 is TGTGCCAGCAGTTCTTCTTACGGACAGGGGAAACCCGGGGAGCTGTTTTTT.